This TCR beta chain is from a study of blood T cell repertoires in COVID-19. Original methodology: Quantification of nucleated cells was approximated via reference gene primer amplification. TCRdb keeps only in-frame clones here, not all; method: immunoSEQ multiplex PCR. That table gives V, J and clone size, and the DNA gave D and trimming. The table records around 43,000 clones, about 89% of them present only once. Specimen: peripheral blood. This TCR was sampled from a man aged 50-60 years with active COVID-19.

The CDR3 nucleotides are TGTGCCAGCAGACAGAACACAGATACGCAGTATTTT. It yields the protein CASRQNTDTQYF. This sequence joins TRBV11-2 and TRBJ2-3; D gene unclear. The CDR3 sequence is 12 residues long. Trimming took 6 bases from V and 2 from J, leaving 6 bases between them. Germline CDR1 reads SGHAT; CDR2 reads FQNNGV.